This T cell receptor beta chain was recorded in a study of T cells after yellow fever vaccination. Regarding this clonotype: Its specificity is not known.

Study-wide results and caveats: There was a possibility that FACS-sorted repertoires contained abundant clonotypes contaminating from the bulk population. Post-booster repertoires again held most primary-vaccination clones (96% CD4, 88% CD8).

The V end lost 4 bases, the J end lost 2 bases, and 9 bases lay between the germline ends. The CDR3 loop spans 13 amino acids. Germline V gene data show CDR1 as SGHDT and CDR2 as YYEEEE. They built TCR cDNA with 5'RACE template switching, a step that put in a universal primer site and UMIs. TCRdb re-called the 5' RACE reads through MiXCR, storing one row per CDR3 protein. This sample yields about 430,000 distinct CDR3 sequences, of which around a sixth are seen a single time; roughly a sixth belongs to the top ten. Sequencing was performed on PBMCs, taken before the yellow fever booster vaccination. This chain links TRBV5-6 with TRBJ2-5, with D unclear. The TCR comes from a man between 18 and 29 years old who received the YFV17D yellow fever vaccine. The CDR3 DNA reads TGTGCCAGCAGCACGGCATCACAAGAGACCCAGTACTTC. Its protein product is CASSTASQETQYF.